This T cell receptor (beta chain) was observed in a study of T-cell memory formation after mild COVID-19. Study details: TCR clusters were mostly donor specific. Regarding the study as a whole: In second-wave clones peaking day 37, SARS-CoV-2 specificity remained unconfirmed. CD8+ contracting clones occupied EMRA, while CD4+ ones occupied mainly CM and EM.

To note about this clonotype: Antigen unknown.

Employing constant-segment primers, 5'RACE generated TCR alpha and TCR beta cDNA libraries bearing sample barcodes and UMIs. MiXCR was run by TCRdb on the 5' RACE reads, yielding one entry per CDR3 protein. The sample has hundreds of thousands of distinct CDR3 sequences, around 18% seen once. The sample comprised PBMCs or a T cell subset sorted from them (not recorded which). This TCR was sampled from an adult woman who had mild COVID-19 (a few samples of this study predate the infection). Cell type and time point are not known.

CDR3 region: CASSPRLAESYEQYF. The DNA of the CDR3 is TGTGCCAGCAGTCCGCGACTAGCCGAGTCCTACGAGCAGTACTTC. The chain combines TRBV12-3 or TRBV12-4 with TRBJ2-7; 7 bases are shared with TRBD2. The CDR3 is 15 residues long. The V gene end was trimmed by 5 bases and the J gene end by 1 base; junction bases not matched to a gene: 8.